This is a list of T cell receptor beta chains from one sample in a study of Ad26.COV2.S vaccination and SARS-CoV-2 variants. Using immunoSEQ multiplex PCR, the repertoire was profiled, and TCRdb retains in-frame clones only, with some absent. The profile shows 400,000 to 500,000 clones, approximately 87% of them singletons. The sequenced sample was peripheral blood, obtained in a trial of Ad26.COV2.S vaccine versus placebo. The source of these receptors is a person aged 18-60 years who received the Ad26.COV2.S COVID-19 vaccine or a placebo. Both conserved end residues are part of each CDR3.

v_call,cdr3_aa
TRBV4-3,CASSQDPLGTGELFF
TRBV11-1,CASSFRGDGYEQYF
TRBV7-3,CASSQTRQGYNSPLHF
TRBV15,CATRTRGSGEAFF
TRBV7-2,CASSLGVYGVYEQYF
TRBV5-1,CASSLEAALVGDTGELFF
TRBV7-8,CASSLETGGGNQPQHF
TRBV6-6,CASSHSQREQFF
TRBV29-1,CSVDGHLSGNTIYF
TRBV3-1/TRBV3-2,CASSQDGQGYGYTF
TRBV6-5,CASRAQDNQPQHF
TRBV19,CASSVAGQGINEKLFF
TRBV10-3,CAISESGGPSDTQYF
TRBV27,CASKGGGALYGYTF
TRBV6-2/TRBV6-3,CASSYSDRGHHYEQYF
TRBV7-2,CASSSSGGSETQYF
TRBV12-3/TRBV12-4,CASSLAPGREQYF
TRBV5-1,CASSFGARVATNEKLFF
TRBV28,CASSAIGSGTQYF
TRBV11-2,CASSLVGLAANEQYF
TRBV28,CASSSPGALTKNIQYF
TRBV4-1,CASSQDGTVSYEQYF
TRBV9,CASSVGKNTEAFF
TRBV6-1,CASSELGFKGNQQFF
TRBV9,CASSVSGRGRHTGELFF
TRBV28,CASSLLLGSTEAFF
TRBV7-8,CASSLASSYEQYF
TRBV28,CASSSPVGRFVSPLHF
TRBV29-1,CSVVQVITDTQYF